Ten or more counts support the clone carrying this T cell receptor (beta chain). No antigen is known for it. Then a second PCR, running roughly 7 to 12 cycles, was carried out with a sample-barcoded 5' primer and a J-beta primer mix. MiXCR, run by TCRdb on the 5' RACE reads, gives a single entry per CDR3 protein. The table has approximately 800,000 distinct CDR3 sequences, 30% to 45% seen once. The data belong to a study of blood T cells in healthy people across ages. Study outcomes and limitations: Leaving the PBMCs unsorted stopped any conclusive comparison of naive versus antigen-experienced cells. Observed TCR beta diversity per million T cells went down as age went up. This fall followed a roughly linear course with age. Nothing was known about donor CMV status, and this possibly confounded expanded clonotype changes.

CDR3 length equals 15 residues. The junction had 4 bases not matched to a gene; V was cut back by 6 bases and J by 2 bases. This TCR was sampled from a man between 18 and 29 years old in good health. The genes are TRBV12-3 or TRBV12-4 and TRBJ2-6; 7 bases line up with TRBD1. Sequenced input: blood. The CDR3 region has the DNA TGTGCCAGCAGCCTAGGGGGCACTGGGGCCAACGTCCTGACTTTC. Translation: CASSLGGTGANVLTF.